Described below is a single TCR beta chain sequence and its context. The antigen is unknown. The data were taken from a study of OX40 agonist ivuxolimab in advanced cancers. As for the study in general: Clinicians treated patients with ivuxolimab, an agonistic anti-OX40 (CD134) antibody. Previous treatment with anti-PD-1, anti-PD-L1 or anti-CTLA-4 therapy was allowed; 40% had received some. Subjects had a mean age of around 63 years, with a range of roughly 20 to 79; approximately 83% were male. Study-level results: With doses of 0.1 to 3.0 mg/kg, CD4+ and CD8+ blood T cells had undergone clonal expansion by week 6.

Trimming pared 3 bases from V and 3 bases from J, leaving 18 bases between. Per the germline V gene, CDR1 is PRHDT and CDR2 is FYEKMQ (reference sequence). The CDR3 length is 17 residues. Generated by immunoSEQ multiplex PCR, the TCRdb table keeps only in-frame clones and is missing some. The table records 77,000 or so clones, over 80% of them present only once. This receptor was obtained from an adult with an advanced solid tumor such as melanoma, head and neck, liver or kidney cancer. The sequences come from CD4+ or CD8+ T cells sorted from blood, collected in a trial of the OX40 agonist ivuxolimab. This chain connects TRBV13 to TRBJ1-3, with D possibly matching TRBD1 (5 bases). This chain's CDR3 is CASSFGARGESGNTIYF. CDR3 nucleotides: TGTGCCAGCAGCTTTGGGGCGCGGGGCGAAAGTGGAAACACCATATATTTT.